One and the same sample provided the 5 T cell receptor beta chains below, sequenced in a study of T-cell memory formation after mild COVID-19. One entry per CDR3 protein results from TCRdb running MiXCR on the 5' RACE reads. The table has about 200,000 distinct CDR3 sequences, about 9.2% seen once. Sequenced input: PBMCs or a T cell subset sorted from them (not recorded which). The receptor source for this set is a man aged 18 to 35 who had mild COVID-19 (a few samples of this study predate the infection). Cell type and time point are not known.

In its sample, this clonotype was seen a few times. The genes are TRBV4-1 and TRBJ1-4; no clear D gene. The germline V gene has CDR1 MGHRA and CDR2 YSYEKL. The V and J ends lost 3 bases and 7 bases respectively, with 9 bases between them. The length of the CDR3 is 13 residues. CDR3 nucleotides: TGCGCCAGCAGCCAGTGGGCAGGTGAAAAACTGTTTTTT. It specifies CASSQWAGEKLFF.

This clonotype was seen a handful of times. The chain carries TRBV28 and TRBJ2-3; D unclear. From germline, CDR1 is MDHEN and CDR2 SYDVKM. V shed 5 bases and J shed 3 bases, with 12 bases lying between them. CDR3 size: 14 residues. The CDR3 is CASSVGSRTDTQYF. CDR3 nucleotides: TGTGCCAGCAGTGTGGGCTCCCGGACAGATACGCAGTATTTT.

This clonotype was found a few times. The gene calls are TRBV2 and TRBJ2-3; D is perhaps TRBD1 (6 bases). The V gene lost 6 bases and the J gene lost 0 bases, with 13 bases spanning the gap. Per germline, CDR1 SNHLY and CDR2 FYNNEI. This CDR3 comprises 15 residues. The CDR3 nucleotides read TGTGCCAGCAGCTCCCAGGGGTTCAGCACAGATACGCAGTATTTT. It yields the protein CASSSQGFSTDTQYF.

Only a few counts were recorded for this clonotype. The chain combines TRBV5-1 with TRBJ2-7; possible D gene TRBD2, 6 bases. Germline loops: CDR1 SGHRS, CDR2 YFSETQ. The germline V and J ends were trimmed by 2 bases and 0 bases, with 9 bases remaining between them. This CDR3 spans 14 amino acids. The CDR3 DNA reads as TGCGCCAGCAGCTTCCGGACTAACTCCTACGAGCAGTACTTC. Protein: CASSFRTNSYEQYF.

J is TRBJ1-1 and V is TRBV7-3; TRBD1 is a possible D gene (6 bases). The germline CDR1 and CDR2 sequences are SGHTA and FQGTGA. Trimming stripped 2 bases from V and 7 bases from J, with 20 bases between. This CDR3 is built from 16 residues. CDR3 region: CASSLVGGAEFSEAFF. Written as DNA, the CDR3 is TGTGCCAGCAGCTTAGTCGGGGGCGCCGAATTCAGTGAAGCTTTCTTT.